This T cell receptor (beta chain) was retrieved from a study of blood T cell repertoires in COVID-19. Overall study context: The study drew acute and convalescent COVID-19 samples from the United States, Italy and Spain. The cDNA or gDNA used as material had been derived from T cells, B-cell-depleted T cells, or PBMCs.

In the authors' methods: Reference gene primer amplification in the assay estimated nucleated cell counts. The protocol was immunoSEQ multiplex PCR, while the TCRdb copy is restricted to in-frame clones and leaves out a portion. The V and J calls and clone size are taken from that table; D and trimming were inferred from the DNA. The data contain about 49,000 clones, approximately 90% of them seen just once; the ten biggest clones take up 3.1%. Sequenced: peripheral blood. The origin of this receptor is a human donor in a cohort sampled during active COVID-19.

The CDR3 region is CASRPRVDGYTF. The CDR3 nucleotides read TGTGCCAGCAGACCACGGGTAGATGGCTACACCTTC. The gene calls are TRBV12-3 or TRBV12-4 and TRBJ1-2; D is undetermined. V lost 6 bases and J 6 bases, leaving 11 bases between the germline ends. CDR3 length: 12 amino acids.